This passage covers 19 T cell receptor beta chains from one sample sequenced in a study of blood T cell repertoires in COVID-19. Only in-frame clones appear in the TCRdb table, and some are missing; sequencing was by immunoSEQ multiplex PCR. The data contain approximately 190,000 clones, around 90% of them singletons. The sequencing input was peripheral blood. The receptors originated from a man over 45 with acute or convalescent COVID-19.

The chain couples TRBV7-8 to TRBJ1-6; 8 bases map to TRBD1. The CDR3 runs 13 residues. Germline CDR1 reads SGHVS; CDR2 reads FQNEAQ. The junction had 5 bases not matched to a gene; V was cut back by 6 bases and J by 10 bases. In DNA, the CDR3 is TGTGCCAGCAGGTCGACAGGGGACTCACCCCTCCACTTT. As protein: CASRSTGDSPLHF.

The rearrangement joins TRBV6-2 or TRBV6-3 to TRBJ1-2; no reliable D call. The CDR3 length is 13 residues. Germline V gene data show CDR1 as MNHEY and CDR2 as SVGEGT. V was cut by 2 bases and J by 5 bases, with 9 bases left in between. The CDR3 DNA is TGTGCCAGCAGTTACCTGGCGGAGTATGGCTACACCTTC. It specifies CASSYLAEYGYTF.

CDR3 nucleotide sequence: TGTGCCAGTAGTAAAGGACTAGCGGGGGGGCCTAGGACAGATACGCAGTATTTT. Amino acids: CASSKGLAGGPRTDTQYF. This sequence joins TRBV19 and TRBJ2-3; 15 nucleotides agree with TRBD2. CDR3 length: 18 residues. Germline lookup yields CDR1 LNHDA and CDR2 SQIVND (reference sequence). The J segment lost 3 bases and the V segment lost 4 bases, leaving 8 bases of the junction unmatched.

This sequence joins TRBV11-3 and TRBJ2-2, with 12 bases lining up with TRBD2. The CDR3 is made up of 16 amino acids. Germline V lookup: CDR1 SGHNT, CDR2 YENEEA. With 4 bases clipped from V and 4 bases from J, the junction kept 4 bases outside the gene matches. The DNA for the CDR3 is TGTGCCAGCAGCTCGTGGACTAGCGGGGCCACCGGGGAGCTGTTTTTT. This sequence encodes CASSSWTSGATGELFF.

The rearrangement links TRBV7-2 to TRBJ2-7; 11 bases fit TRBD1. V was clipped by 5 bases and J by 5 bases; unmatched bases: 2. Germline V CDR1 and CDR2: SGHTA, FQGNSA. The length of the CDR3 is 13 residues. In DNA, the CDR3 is TGTGCCAGCAGCCGGACAGGGGGCGACGAGCAGTACGTC. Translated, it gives CASSRTGGDEQYV.

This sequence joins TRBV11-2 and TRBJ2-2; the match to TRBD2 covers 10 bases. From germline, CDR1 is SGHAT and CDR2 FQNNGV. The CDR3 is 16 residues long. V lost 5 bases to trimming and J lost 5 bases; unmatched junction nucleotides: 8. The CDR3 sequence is CASSPPSGRETGELFF. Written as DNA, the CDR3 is TGTGCCAGCAGCCCCCCTAGCGGGAGAGAAACCGGGGAGCTGTTTTTT.

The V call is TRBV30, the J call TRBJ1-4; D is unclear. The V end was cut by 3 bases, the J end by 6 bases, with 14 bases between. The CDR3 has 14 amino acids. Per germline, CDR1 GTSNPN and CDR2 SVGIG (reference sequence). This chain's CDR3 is CAWRGRPQYEKLFF. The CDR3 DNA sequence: TGTGCCTGGAGGGGGAGGCCCCAATATGAAAAACTGTTTTTT. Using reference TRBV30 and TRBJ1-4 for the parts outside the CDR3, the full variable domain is SQTIHQWPATLVQPVGSPLSLECTVEGTSNPNLYWYRQAAGRGLQLLFYSVGIGQISSEVPQNLSASRPQDRQFILSSKKLLLSDSGFYLCAWRGRPQYEKLFFGSGTQLSVL.

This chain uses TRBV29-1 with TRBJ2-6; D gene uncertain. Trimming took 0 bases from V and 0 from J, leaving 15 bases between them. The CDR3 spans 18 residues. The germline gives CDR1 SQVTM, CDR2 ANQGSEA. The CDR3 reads CSVEDRPGALSGANVLTF. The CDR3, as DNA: TGCAGCGTTGAAGATCGGCCAGGTGCCCTCTCTGGGGCCAACGTCCTGACTTTC. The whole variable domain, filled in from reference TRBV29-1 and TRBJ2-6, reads SAVISQKPSRDICQRGTSLTIQCQVDSQVTMMFWYRQQPGQSLTLIATANQGSEATYESGFVIDKFPISRPNLTFSTLTVSNMSPEDSSIYLCSVEDRPGALSGANVLTFGAGSRLTVL.

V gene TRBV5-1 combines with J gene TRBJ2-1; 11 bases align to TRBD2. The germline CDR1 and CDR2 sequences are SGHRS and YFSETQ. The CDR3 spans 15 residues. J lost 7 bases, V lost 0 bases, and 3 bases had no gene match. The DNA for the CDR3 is TGCGCCAGCAGCTTGGTTGCTAGCGGGAGGAATGAGCAGTTCTTC. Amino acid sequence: CASSLVASGRNEQFF. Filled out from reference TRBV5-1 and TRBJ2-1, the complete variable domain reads KAGVTQTPRYLIKTRGQQVTLSCSPISGHRSVSWYQQTPGQGLQFLFEYFSETQRNKGNFPGRFSGRQFSNSRSEMNVSTLELGDSALYLCASSLVASGRNEQFFGPGTRLTVL.

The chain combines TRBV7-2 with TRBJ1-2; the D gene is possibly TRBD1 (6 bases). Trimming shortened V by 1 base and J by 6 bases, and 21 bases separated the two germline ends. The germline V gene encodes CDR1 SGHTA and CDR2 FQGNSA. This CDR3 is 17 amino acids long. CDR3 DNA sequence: TGTGCCAGCAGCTTAGGTAGTGGGGATACAGGGTTCGATGGCTACACCTTC. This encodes CASSLGSGDTGFDGYTF.

The CDR3: CASRGQGNTGELFF. The CDR3 DNA follows: TGTGCCAGCAGAGGACAGGGGAACACCGGGGAGCTGTTTTTT. The chain uses TRBV28 and TRBJ2-2; TRBD1 agrees at 8 bases. The germline V gene encodes CDR1 MDHEN and CDR2 SYDVKM. The CDR3 totals 14 residues. V lost 6 bases, J lost 1 base, and 1 base stayed unmatched.

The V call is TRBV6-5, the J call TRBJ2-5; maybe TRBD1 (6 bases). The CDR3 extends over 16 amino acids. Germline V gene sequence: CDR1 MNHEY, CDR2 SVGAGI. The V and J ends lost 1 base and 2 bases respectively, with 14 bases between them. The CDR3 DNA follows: TGTGCCAGCAGTTACTTGCCGATGGACAGACAAGAGACCCAGTACTTC. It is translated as CASSYLPMDRQETQYF.

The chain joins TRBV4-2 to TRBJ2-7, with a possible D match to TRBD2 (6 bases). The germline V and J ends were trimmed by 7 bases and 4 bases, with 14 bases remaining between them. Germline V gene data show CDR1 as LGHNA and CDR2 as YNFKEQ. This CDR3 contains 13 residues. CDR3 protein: CASKGGGPYEQYF. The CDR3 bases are TGTGCCAGCAAGGGAGGCGGGCCTTACGAGCAGTACTTC.

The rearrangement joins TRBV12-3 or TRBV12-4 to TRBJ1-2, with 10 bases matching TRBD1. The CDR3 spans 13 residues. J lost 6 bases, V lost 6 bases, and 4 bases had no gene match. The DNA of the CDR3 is TGTGCCAGCAGCCCCGGGACAGGGGATGGCTACACCTTC. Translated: CASSPGTGDGYTF.

The CDR3 sequence: CASSSHGYEQYV. DNA of the CDR3: TGTGCCAGCAGCTCCCACGGCTACGAGCAGTACGTC. The rearrangement links TRBV6-2 or TRBV6-3 to TRBJ2-7; D ambiguous. Per the germline V gene, CDR1 is MNHEY and CDR2 is SVGEGT. The ends were cut back, 6 bases at V and 3 bases at J, with 9 bases in the middle. The CDR3 contains 12 residues.

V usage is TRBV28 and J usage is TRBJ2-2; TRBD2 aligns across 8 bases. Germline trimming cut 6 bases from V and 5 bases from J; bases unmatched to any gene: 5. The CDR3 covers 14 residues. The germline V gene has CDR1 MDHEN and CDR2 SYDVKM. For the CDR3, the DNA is TGTGCCAGCAGACCCCCGGGGGGGACCGGGGAGCTGTTTTTT. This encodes CASRPPGGTGELFF.

For the CDR3, the DNA is TGTGCCAGCAGTCCGGGGACAGGGAGAAATCAGCCCCAGCATTTT. Translation gives CASSPGTGRNQPQHF. The chain employs TRBV6-6 and TRBJ1-5, with 9 bases that match TRBD1. This CDR3 region has 15 residues. Germline-derived CDR1 and CDR2 are MNHNY and SVGAGI (reference sequence). With V trimmed by 5 bases and J by 4 bases, 6 bases remained unmatched.

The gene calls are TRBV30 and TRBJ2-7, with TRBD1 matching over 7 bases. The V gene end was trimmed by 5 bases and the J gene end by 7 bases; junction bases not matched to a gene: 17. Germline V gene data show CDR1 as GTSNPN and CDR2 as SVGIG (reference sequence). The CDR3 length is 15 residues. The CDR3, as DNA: TGTGCCTGGGCATGGGACAGCCGACGAGAAGGGGAGCAGTACTTC. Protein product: CAWAWDSRREGEQYF.

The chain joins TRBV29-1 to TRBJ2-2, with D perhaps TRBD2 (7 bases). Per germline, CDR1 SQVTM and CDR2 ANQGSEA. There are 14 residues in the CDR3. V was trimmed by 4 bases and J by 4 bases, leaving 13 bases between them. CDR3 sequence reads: CSVGGGGRTGELFF. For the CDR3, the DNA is TGCAGCGTTGGTGGCGGGGGCCGCACCGGGGAGCTGTTTTTT.